The TCR beta chain described here comes from a study of shared clonotypes between healthy human individuals (dated by TCRdb to 2018 to 2021). About the study as a whole: The cohort comprised a couple of women and three men aged 18 to 49 years. To estimate repertoire size and how much clonotype sharing occurs between individuals, the study deeply sequenced the blood TCR repertoires of a handful of healthy adults. Per donor, leukapheresis produced somewhere between about 0.94 and 9 billion PBMCs. To increase sequencing depth and limit assay-specific biases, TCR repertoire library preparation and sequencing were carried out by different laboratories using diverse techniques. Per donor, three plates each were used for CD4 naive and CD4 memory, two for CD8 naive, and one for CD8 memory. Results the study describes overall, beyond this receptor: When four donors were compared, the shared fraction of clonotypes was 5% to 6.5% for naive CD4, roughly 3.4% for naive CD8, roughly 2.5% for memory CD4, and 0.35% to 0.5% for memory CD8. Compared with non-shared clonotypes, the clonotypes found in all four sorted-subset donors had higher generation probabilities. Based on pairwise subsampling, the degree of clonotype sharing among donors was expected to be affected by sequencing depth. The genetic and exposure-history diversity represented was limited by the small number of donors. Even with the large sequencing depth, rarefaction of the sorted-subset datasets indicated that sequencing was incomplete. Sampling was restricted to blood, and TCR repertoires in tissue are likely to differ from TCR repertoires in blood. Estimated clonotype richness was generally larger for naive than for memory subsets.

A remark on this clone: This clone's antigen is unknown. No quality values exist for individual bases; no much larger clone is one base distant.

TCR CDR3 regions were amplified from genomic DNA by multiplex PCR using the deep immunoSEQ assay. For each cell subset, the extracted genomic DNA was distributed evenly across all wells of several immunoSEQ 96-well plates, and each plate served as one replicate. Each replicate PCR for sorted subsets received roughly 200 ng genomic DNA, equal to tens of thousands of T cell genomes. Purified libraries were quantified with a Qubit 3.0 fluorometer, sized on a Bioanalyzer 2100, and re-quantified with the KAPA Library Quantification kit. A separate single-read 150-cycle Illumina NextSeq 550 flow cell was used to sequence each immunoSEQ 96-well plate. From the authors' description of their analysis: Because the immunoSEQ output included only junctional sequences and no quality scores, the filtering could not be the same as the filtering used for full-length reads. To assign V/J genes and CDR3, sequences were annotated against IMGT germline references using PyIR, a Python wrapper for IgBLAST v1.9. Reads were filtered out if the reads had weak V/J assignments (E-value above 1e-6), no CDR3, stop codons, out-of-frame junctions, or ambiguous translated residues. A V3J clonotype was defined by an identical inferred V gene, J gene, and CDR3 amino acid sequence. Percentage overlap between repertoires was computed as shared unique clonotypes divided by the size of the smaller repertoire. Richness of each repertoire was evaluated using RTK rarefaction, the Chao1 estimator, and Recon v2.1 estimates of unobserved clonotypes. OLGA was used to compute generation probabilities for all TCRbeta clonotypes that the gDNA method yielded from several donors. TCRdb mirrors the immuneACCESS table, restricted to in-frame sequences. Some clones are absent from its copies; in checked studies, under half trace to an unresolved V gene, and the reason for the others is unknown. The V and J calls and clone size are taken from that table; D and trimming were inferred from the DNA. The sample yields approximately 2.3 million clones; approximately 95% were counted once. The top ten clonotypes cover about 0.41% of the sample.

The donors were healthy, HIV-negative adults with no recently reported acute infections or vaccinations. All donors were Caucasian adults living in Nashville, Tennessee, USA. CD4+ T cells were enriched by magnetic negative selection; naive cells were then positively selected on CD45RA, and the negative fraction formed the memory subset. After blood collection by leukapheresis, PBMCs were isolated using Ficoll-Histopaque density gradient centrifugation and then cryopreserved in the vapor phase of liquid nitrogen. Purity and quantity of every magnetically sorted T cell population were checked by analytical flow cytometry. Genomic DNA was isolated from every sorted fraction and measured by UV absorbance on a Nanodrop 2000c. The CDR3 runs 12 residues from the cysteine to the phenylalanine. The sequence is cut down to CDR3 DNA, 36 bases in frame from base 1. The V and J ends are trimmed by 2 bases and 7 bases, leaving 7 bases between them. From a lookup of the germline V gene, CDR1 and CDR2 are MNHEY and SVGAGI.

The rearrangement combines TRBV6-5 with TRBJ2-3; the D region possibly corresponds to TRBD2 (5 bases align). The TCR sequence derives from a man younger than 35 in good health. Some clones in this sample may be carry-over from other donors' samples. The sequencing input was naive CD4+ T cells from PBMCs. The cell subset or site label for this specimen denotes: CD45RA+ positively selected. The nucleotide sequence reads as follows: TGTGCCAGCAGTTACGAGGGCTATACGCAGTATTTT. It is translated as CASSYEGYTQYF.